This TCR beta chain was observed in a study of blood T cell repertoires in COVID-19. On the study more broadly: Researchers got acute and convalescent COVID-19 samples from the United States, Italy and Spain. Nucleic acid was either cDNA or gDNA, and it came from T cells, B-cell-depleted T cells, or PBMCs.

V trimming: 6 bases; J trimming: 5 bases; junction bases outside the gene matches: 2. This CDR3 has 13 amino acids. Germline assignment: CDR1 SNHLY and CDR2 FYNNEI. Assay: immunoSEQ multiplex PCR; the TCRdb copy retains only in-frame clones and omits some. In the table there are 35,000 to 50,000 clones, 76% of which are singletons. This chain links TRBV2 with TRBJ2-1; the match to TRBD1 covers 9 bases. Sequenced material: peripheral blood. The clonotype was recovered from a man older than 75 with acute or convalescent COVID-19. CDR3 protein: CASSRDRDNEQFF. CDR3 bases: TGTGCCAGCAGCCGGGACAGGGACAATGAGCAGTTCTTC.